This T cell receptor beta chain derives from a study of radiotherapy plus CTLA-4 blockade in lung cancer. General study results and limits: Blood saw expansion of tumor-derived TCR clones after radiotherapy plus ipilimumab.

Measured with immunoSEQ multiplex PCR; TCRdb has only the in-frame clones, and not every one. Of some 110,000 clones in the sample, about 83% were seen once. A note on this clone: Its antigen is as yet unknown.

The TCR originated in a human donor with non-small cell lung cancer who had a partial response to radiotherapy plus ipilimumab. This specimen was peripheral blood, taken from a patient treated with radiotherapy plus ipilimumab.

Here the CDR3 DNA reads TGTGCCAGCAGTTTAAACGCAGGCCGCTACGAGCAGTACTTC. It specifies CASSLNAGRYEQYF. V usage is TRBV28 and J usage is TRBJ2-7; D gene ambiguous. Germline CDR1 reads MDHEN; CDR2 reads SYDVKM. The CDR3 length is 14 residues. V lost 2 bases and J 3 bases, leaving 11 bases between the germline ends. Together with reference TRBV28 and TRBJ2-7, the CDR3 gives the full variable domain: DVKVTQSSRYLVKRTGEKVFLECVQDMDHENMFWYRQDPGLGLRLIYFSYDVKMKEKGDIPEGYSVSREKKERFSLILESASTNQTSMYLCASSLNAGRYEQYFGPGTRLTVT.